This T cell receptor (beta chain) was obtained from a study of blood T cell repertoires in COVID-19. Sequenced by immunoSEQ multiplex PCR; TCRdb stores in-frame clones only, minus some. The table records 250,000 to 300,000 clones, about nine tenths of them present only once. V shed 6 bases and J 11 bases; nucleotides not matched to a gene: 7. The length of the CDR3 is 13 residues. The germline V gene has CDR1 MDHEN and CDR2 SYDVKM. Source material: peripheral blood. The chain employs TRBV28 and TRBJ1-6, with 7 bases aligning to TRBD1. The sequence was collected from a young woman with active or convalescent COVID-19. In DNA, the CDR3 is TGTGCCAGCAGCCTTCTGACAGGGACACCCCTCCACTTT. Translated, it gives CASSLLTGTPLHF.